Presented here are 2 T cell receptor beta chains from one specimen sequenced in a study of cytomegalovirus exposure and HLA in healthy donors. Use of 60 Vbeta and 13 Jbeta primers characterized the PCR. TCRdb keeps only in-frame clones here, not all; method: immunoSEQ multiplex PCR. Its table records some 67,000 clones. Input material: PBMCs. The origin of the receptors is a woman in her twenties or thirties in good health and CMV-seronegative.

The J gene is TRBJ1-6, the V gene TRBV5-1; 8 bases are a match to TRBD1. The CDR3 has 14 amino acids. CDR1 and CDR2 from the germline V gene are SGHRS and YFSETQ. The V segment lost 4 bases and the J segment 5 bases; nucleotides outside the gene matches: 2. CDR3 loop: CASSRQGNNSPLHF. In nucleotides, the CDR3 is TGCGCCAGCAGCCGACAGGGGAATAATTCACCCCTCCACTTT.

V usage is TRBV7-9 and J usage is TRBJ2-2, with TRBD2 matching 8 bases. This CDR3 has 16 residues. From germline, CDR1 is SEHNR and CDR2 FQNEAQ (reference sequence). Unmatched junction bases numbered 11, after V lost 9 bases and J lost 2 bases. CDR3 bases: TGTGCCAGTCCACCCTCACTAGCGGTTAACACCGGGGAGCTGTTTTTT. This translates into CASPPSLAVNTGELFF. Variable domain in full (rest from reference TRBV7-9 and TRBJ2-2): DTGVSQNPRHKITKRGQNVTFRCDPISEHNRLYWYRQTLGQGPEFLTYFQNEAQLEKSRLLSDRFSAERPKGSFSTLEIQRTEQGDSAMYLCASPPSLAVNTGELFFGEGSRLTVL.